The source of this TCR beta chain is a study of blood T cell repertoires in COVID-19. Profiling relied on immunoSEQ multiplex PCR, and the TCRdb table lists in-frame clones only, not all of them. The sample has about 180,000 clones, roughly 89% seen once. This clone has just one count. The CDR3 contains 14 residues. CDR1 is WNHNN and CDR2 is SYGVQD in the germline V gene (reference sequence). Trimming took off 6 bases at V and 3 bases at J, with 15 bases between the two ends. The receptor was isolated from a woman in her thirties or forties with acute COVID-19. Sequencing was performed on PBMCs or T cells enriched from blood (not recorded which). This chain connects TRBV10-1 to TRBJ2-7, with D possibly matching TRBD2 (6 bases). The CDR3: CASRDGVGSYEQYF. The CDR3 DNA reads as TGCGCCAGCAGGGATGGAGTCGGGAGCTACGAGCAGTACTTC.